The 32 T cell receptor beta chains reported below all come from one sample, sequenced in a study of cytomegalovirus exposure and HLA in healthy donors. The PCR had 60 Vbeta and 13 Jbeta primers. Generated by immunoSEQ multiplex PCR, the TCRdb table keeps only in-frame clones and is missing some. Here the sample spans 120,000 or so clones, over 75% being singletons. Material: PBMCs. The origin of the receptors is a man aged 35 to 55 in good health and CMV-seronegative.

This CDR3 is CASSVMSGLSGANVLTF. CDR3 in DNA: TGTGCCAGCAGCGTAATGTCAGGCCTCTCTGGGGCCAACGTCCTGACTTTC. The J gene is TRBJ2-6, the V gene TRBV9; no definite D call. This CDR3 comprises 17 residues. Germline V gives CDR1 SGDLS, CDR2 YYNGEE. Trimming stripped 1 base from V and 0 bases from J, with 11 bases between.

The rearrangement joins TRBV7-9 to TRBJ1-2, with D hard to call. V dropped 3 bases and J dropped 10 bases, with 12 bases sitting between them. Germline V gene sequence: CDR1 SEHNR, CDR2 FQNEAQ (reference sequence). The CDR3 covers 12 residues. The CDR3 DNA sequence: TGTGCCAGCAGCTTGGGAGGAGGGAACTACACCTTC. Amino acid sequence: CASSLGGGNYTF.

This clone appeared a few times. This chain uses TRBV28 with TRBJ2-1; D not certain. This CDR3 has 12 residues. V was pared by 4 bases and J by 8 bases, with 9 bases between. Per the germline V gene, CDR1 is MDHEN and CDR2 is SYDVKM. The CDR3 protein is CASSSQLHEQFF. The CDR3 bases are TGTGCCAGCAGTTCCCAACTTCATGAGCAGTTCTTC. The variable domain in full, with the rest retrieved from reference TRBV28 and TRBJ2-1, is DVKVTQSSRYLVKRTGEKVFLECVQDMDHENMFWYRQDPGLGLRLIYFSYDVKMKEKGDIPEGYSVSREKKERFSLILESASTNQTSMYLCASSSQLHEQFFGPGTRLTVL.

This chain uses TRBV5-1 with TRBJ1-4; D remains unclear. V dropped 0 bases and J dropped 11 bases, with 17 bases sitting between them. The CDR3 is 15 residues long. Germline CDR1 SGHRS, CDR2 YFSETQ. CDR3 loop: CASSLADYETGKLFF. As DNA, the CDR3 is TGCGCCAGCAGCTTGGCCGATTACGAAACGGGGAAACTGTTTTTT.

This chain connects TRBV2 to TRBJ2-3; maybe TRBD2 (6 bases). The V end was cut by 4 bases, the J end by 2 bases, with 10 bases between. The germline V gene encodes CDR1 SNHLY and CDR2 FYNNEI. The CDR3 consists of 14 residues. CDR3 residues: CASSVGGNTDTQYF. CDR3 DNA sequence: TGTGCCAGCAGTGTCGGAGGGAACACAGATACGCAGTATTTT.

This chain links TRBV28 with TRBJ2-1, with D uncertain. CDR1 is MDHEN and CDR2 is SYDVKM in the germline V gene. Trimming took 6 bases from V and 2 from J, leaving 14 bases between them. The CDR3 has 15 amino acids. In DNA, the CDR3 is TGTGCCAGCAGCCCTGGCGCGAGGACCTACAATGAGCAGTTCTTC. Residues: CASSPGARTYNEQFF.

The CDR3 loop is CSVELVGGPEKLFF. The CDR3 DNA reads TGCAGCGTTGAATTGGTAGGGGGCCCTGAAAAACTGTTTTTT. J is TRBJ1-4 and V is TRBV29-1, with 7 bases aligning to TRBD1. CDR3 size: 14 residues. In germline, CDR1 is SQVTM, CDR2 ANQGSEA. The junction had 7 bases not matched to a gene; V was cut back by 2 bases and J by 7 bases.

V gene TRBV29-1 combines with J gene TRBJ1-5; 11 bases fit TRBD1. V lost 7 bases, J lost 6 bases, and 2 bases stayed unmatched. CDR3 length equals 12 residues. Germline lookup yields CDR1 SQVTM and CDR2 ANQGSEA. The CDR3 here is CSAGTGGQPQHF. DNA of the CDR3: TGCAGCGCCGGGACAGGGGGTCAGCCCCAGCATTTT.

This clone was detected only once. V usage is TRBV12-5 and J usage is TRBJ1-5; D perhaps matches TRBD1 (5 bases). The germline V and J ends were trimmed by 7 bases and 10 bases, with 14 bases remaining between them. This CDR3 is 12 amino acids long. CDR1 is LGHNT and CDR2 is FRNRAP in the germline V gene. The CDR3 region is CASAPGNGPQHF. The CDR3 DNA follows: TGTGCTAGTGCCCCAGGGAATGGCCCCCAGCATTTT.

The V gene is TRBV10-2, the J gene TRBJ2-1; the D gene is possibly TRBD1 (6 bases). Trimming removed 3 bases at V and 4 bases at J, with 25 bases between. The CDR3 extends over 19 amino acids. The germline V gene encodes CDR1 WSHSY and CDR2 SAAADI. CDR3 bases: TGCGCCAGCAGTGACCCAACCCGGGACACAGGGACCTTGTACAATGAGCAGTTCTTC. Its translation: CASSDPTRDTGTLYNEQFF.

The J gene is TRBJ2-5, the V gene TRBV2; TRBD2 matches at 8 bases. The J call is in doubt because the DNA end fits TRBJ2-7 better. The CDR3 sequence is 15 residues long. The germline CDR1 and CDR2 sequences are SNHLY and FYNNEI. The CDR3 bases are TGTGCCAGCAGAACACCGGGACTAGGCTTGTACGAGCAGTACTTC. Its translation is CASRTPGLGLYEQYF.

The CDR3: CASSLDVATNEKLFF. The CDR3 bases are TGCGCCAGCAGCTTGGACGTAGCAACTAATGAAAAACTGTTTTTT. The chain employs TRBV5-1 and TRBJ1-4, with D unclear. V was cut by 0 bases and J by 0 bases, with 6 bases left in between. CDR1 is SGHRS and CDR2 is YFSETQ in the germline V gene. The CDR3 length is 15 residues.

This chain connects TRBV29-1 to TRBJ2-1, with TRBD2 as a possible D gene (5 bases). Germline V lookup: CDR1 SQVTM, CDR2 ANQGSEA. Trimming pared 4 bases from V and 3 bases from J, leaving 19 bases between. The CDR3 runs to 16 residues. The CDR3 region has the DNA TGCAGCGTTGTGGGTAGCGTGAGGCGGCGCTACAATGAGCAGTTCTTC. Its translation is CSVVGSVRRRYNEQFF.

The chain recombines TRBV5-1 with TRBJ1-1; D is unclear. Trimming pared 2 bases from V and 10 bases from J, leaving 15 bases between. Germline values: CDR1 SGHRS, CDR2 YFSETQ. The CDR3 has 13 residues. CDR3 residues: CASSLGGSGGAFF. DNA for the CDR3: TGCGCCAGCAGCTTAGGAGGAAGCGGAGGAGCTTTCTTT. The variable domain in full, with the rest retrieved from reference TRBV5-1 and TRBJ1-1, is KAGVTQTPRYLIKTRGQQVTLSCSPISGHRSVSWYQQTPGQGLQFLFEYFSETQRNKGNFPGRFSGRQFSNSRSEMNVSTLELGDSALYLCASSLGGSGGAFFGQGTRLTVV.

This clone appeared once. V is TRBV5-1 and J is TRBJ2-5; tentative D call: TRBD2 (5 bases). This CDR3 contains 12 residues. CDR1 and CDR2 (germline): SGHRS, YFSETQ. V lost 3 bases and J 2 bases, leaving 5 bases between the germline ends. The CDR3 spells CASSWEQETQYF. In nucleotides, the CDR3 is TGCGCCAGCAGCTGGGAGCAAGAGACCCAGTACTTC.

The V call is TRBV9, the J call TRBJ2-4; a possible D gene is TRBD1 (5 bases). This CDR3 is built from 15 residues. Looked up from germline, CDR1 is SGDLS and CDR2 is YYNGEE. Trimming pared 0 bases from V and 12 bases from J, leaving 19 bases between. The CDR3 loop reads CASSVEVGAGHSQYF. The CDR3 DNA follows: TGTGCCAGCAGCGTAGAAGTAGGGGCCGGGCACAGTCAGTACTTC. The entire variable domain, with the rest obtained from reference TRBV9 and TRBJ2-4, is as follows: DSGVTQTPKHLITATGQRVTLRCSPRSGDLSVYWYQQSLDQGLQFLIQYYNGEERAKGNILERFSAQQFPDLHSELNLSSLELGDSALYFCASSVEVGAGHSQYFGAGTRLSVL.

This clone was counted between two and nine times. CDR3 sequence reads: CASSHLVGSTEAFF. The CDR3 DNA is TGCGCCAGCAGCCACCTGGTCGGGAGCACTGAAGCTTTCTTT. This chain links TRBV4-3 with TRBJ1-1; D gene uncertain. The germline gives CDR1 LGHNA, CDR2 YSLEER. The CDR3 loop spans 14 amino acids. Trimming removed 3 bases at V and 4 bases at J, with 12 bases between.

The chain recombines TRBV6-6 with TRBJ2-2, with D hard to call. CDR1 MNHNY and CDR2 SVGAGI come from the germline V gene (reference sequence). Trimming took 9 bases from V and 4 from J, leaving 12 bases between them. This CDR3 spans 13 amino acids. The CDR3 loop is CASLRVGTGELFF. The CDR3 nucleotides read TGTGCCAGTTTACGGGTGGGCACCGGGGAGCTGTTTTTT.

As for this clone: At one end, the junction sequence differs from germline, possibly due to a read error. The sample has other DNA sequences that encode this CDR3 too. The chain has TRBV9 and TRBJ2-3; D possibly corresponds to TRBD2 (6 bases). Germline lookup yields CDR1 SGDLS and CDR2 YYNGEE. The CDR3 length is 20 residues. CDR3 bases: TGCGCCAGCAGCATAAACGGCGTAGCGGTGGGTAGAGATAACACAGATACGCAGTATTTT. Translation gives CASSINGVAVGRDNTDTQYF.

In this sample, this clone turned up a few times. The rearrangement links TRBV7-2 to TRBJ1-3, with TRBD1 matching 10 bases. CDR3 length: 16 amino acids. J gave up 8 bases and V 5 bases, and 12 bases lay outside the gene matches. The germline CDR1 and CDR2 sequences are SGHTA and FQGNSA. The chain's CDR3 is CASSTAHGDRGYTIYF. The CDR3 DNA sequence: TGTGCCAGCAGCACCGCGCACGGGGACAGGGGATACACCATATATTTT. Combining the CDR3 with reference TRBV7-2 and TRBJ1-3 gives the whole variable domain GAGVSQSPSNKVTEKGKDVELRCDPISGHTALYWYRQSLGQGLEFLIYFQGNSAPDKSGLPSDRFSAERTGGSVSTLTIQRTQQEDSAVYLCASSTAHGDRGYTIYFGEGSWLTVV.

This clone has more than one count but fewer than ten. CDR3 DNA: TGTGCCAGCCGGGGATACAATGAGCAGTTCTTC. Protein: CASRGYNEQFF. This rearrangement joins TRBV19 to TRBJ2-1; perhaps TRBD2 as D (5 bases). Germline loops: CDR1 LNHDA, CDR2 SQIVND (reference sequence). The CDR3 contains 11 residues. Trimming took off 9 bases at V and 4 bases at J, with 7 bases between the two ends.

This clone was seen only once. The rearrangement uses TRBV11-3 and TRBJ2-7, with 8 bases fitting TRBD2. The length of the CDR3 is 15 residues. Germline CDR1 reads SGHNT; CDR2 reads YENEEA. The junction had 4 bases not matched to a gene; V was cut back by 3 bases and J by 0 bases. CDR3 protein: CASSFSAGGSYEQYF. The CDR3 DNA sequence: TGTGCCAGCAGCTTCAGCGCGGGGGGCTCCTACGAGCAGTACTTC.

The gene calls are TRBV9 and TRBJ2-7; 9 bases map to TRBD2. There are 15 residues in the CDR3. Germline V gene data show CDR1 as SGDLS and CDR2 as YYNGEE. After removal of 4 bases from V and 5 bases from J, the junction contained 10 bases not matched to a gene. CDR3 residues: CASSISGTSIHEQYF. For the CDR3, the DNA is TGTGCCAGCAGCATATCCGGGACTAGCATTCACGAGCAGTACTTC. The variable domain in full, completed from reference TRBV9 and TRBJ2-7, reads DSGVTQTPKHLITATGQRVTLRCSPRSGDLSVYWYQQSLDQGLQFLIQYYNGEERAKGNILERFSAQQFPDLHSELNLSSLELGDSALYFCASSISGTSIHEQYFGPGTRLTVT.

The chain carries TRBV15 and TRBJ1-5, with 7 bases identical to TRBD1. Unmatched junction bases numbered 7, after V lost 6 bases and J lost 2 bases. Germline CDR1 reads LNHNV; CDR2 reads YYDKDF (reference sequence). The CDR3 totals 15 residues. Here the CDR3 reads CATRDRRSGNQPQHF. CDR3 nucleotides: TGTGCCACCAGGGACAGGCGTTCGGGCAATCAGCCCCAGCATTTT.

The V and J genes are TRBV2 and TRBJ2-2; the D is unclear. Trimming shortened V by 5 bases and J by 2 bases, and 12 bases separated the two germline ends. The germline gives CDR1 SNHLY, CDR2 FYNNEI. The CDR3 contains 15 residues. CDR3 sequence reads: CASSPSAINTGELFF. The CDR3 nucleotides are TGTGCCAGCAGTCCCAGCGCGATCAACACCGGGGAGCTGTTTTTT.

This chain connects TRBV2 to TRBJ1-6; D unresolved. V lost 5 bases and J 5 bases, leaving 7 bases between the germline ends. Looked up from germline, CDR1 is SNHLY and CDR2 is FYNNEI. The CDR3 consists of 13 residues. As DNA, the CDR3 is TGTGCCAGCAGTCGGGATAATAATTCACCCCTCCACTTT. It codes for CASSRDNNSPLHF.

The chain employs TRBV21-1 and TRBJ2-1; the DNA was not used to check the table's D call, TRBD2. TRBV21-1 is reported as a pseudogene. There are 16 residues in the CDR3. In DNA form, the CDR3 reads TGTGCCAGCACCTCTAGAGCGGGAGGGCCAGGCAATGAGCAGTTCTTC. Translating it yields CASTSRAGGPGNEQFF.

The chain has TRBV5-1 and TRBJ2-5, with 12 nucleotides matching TRBD2. The CDR3 extends over 15 amino acids. After removal of 1 base from V and 4 bases from J, the junction contained 2 bases not matched to a gene. The germline CDR1 and CDR2 sequences are SGHRS and YFSETQ. CDR3 sequence (DNA): TGCGCCAGCAGCTTGACTAGCGGGGGGTCAGAGACCCAGTACTTC. Translating gives CASSLTSGGSETQYF.

The chain recombines TRBV7-9 with TRBJ2-5; 9 bases are shared with TRBD2. The CDR3 has 15 residues. The V gene's germline CDR1 is SEHNR and CDR2 FQNEAQ (reference sequence). Losses at the gene ends were 5 bases for V and 1 base for J; bases not matched to a gene: 5. The CDR3: CASSVGLAGQETQYF. CDR3 sequence (DNA): TGTGCCAGCAGCGTGGGACTAGCAGGCCAAGAGACCCAGTACTTC.

This sequence joins TRBV7-2 and TRBJ1-5; D is unclear. The CDR3 runs 13 residues. Germline CDR1 reads SGHTA; CDR2 reads FQGNSA. Trimming pared 5 bases from V and 0 bases from J, leaving 5 bases between. CDR3 DNA sequence: TGTGCCAGCAGCCAGTATAGCAATCAGCCCCAGCATTTT. Amino acid sequence: CASSQYSNQPQHF.

CDR3 in amino acids: CATTRELAGAPSTDTQYF. For the CDR3, the DNA is TGTGCCACCACTCGTGAACTAGCGGGAGCTCCTAGCACAGATACGCAGTATTTT. The V call is TRBV4-2, the J call TRBJ2-3; 11 bases are shared with TRBD2. The V segment lost 10 bases and the J segment 0 bases; nucleotides outside the gene matches: 15. This CDR3 has 18 residues. Germline CDR1 is LGHNA and CDR2 is YNFKEQ.

The chain joins TRBV11-2 to TRBJ1-4; 8 bases match TRBD1. J gave up 4 bases and V 5 bases, and 3 bases lay outside the gene matches. Germline V gives CDR1 SGHAT, CDR2 FQNNGV. This CDR3 has 14 residues. The CDR3, as DNA: TGTGCCAGCAGCCGGGACAGGCTTAATGAAAAACTGTTTTTT. Translation gives CASSRDRLNEKLFF.